One and the same sample provided the 5 T cell receptor beta chains below, sequenced in a study of beta chain features in type 1 diabetes. Reverse transcription of all isolated RNA meant that expressed TCRB transcripts were sequenced. Sequencing used immunoSEQ multiplex PCR; TCRdb keeps in-frame clones, though not all of them. The repertoire holds approximately 400,000 clones, with approximately 16% as singletons. The material sequenced was naive CD4+ T cells from blood. The receptor source for this set is a woman aged 18-29 years in good health.

The chain joins TRBV5-1 to TRBJ2-1, with D possibly being TRBD1 (5 bases). Per the germline V gene, CDR1 is SGHRS and CDR2 is YFSETQ. V dropped 4 bases and J dropped 7 bases, with 15 bases sitting between them. The CDR3 contains 14 residues. The CDR3 sequence: CASSDSTAKNEQFF. The DNA for the CDR3 is TGCGCCAGCAGCGACTCGACAGCGAAGAATGAGCAGTTCTTC.

This clone was observed a few times. V gene TRBV2 combines with J gene TRBJ2-5; no clear D gene. Trimming pared 7 bases from V and 4 bases from J, leaving 13 bases between. Germline V gene sequence: CDR1 SNHLY, CDR2 FYNNEI. The CDR3 runs to 13 residues. The DNA for the CDR3 is TGTGCCAGCACCTTCCCAGTCCGAGAGACCCAGTACTTC. Translated, it gives CASTFPVRETQYF.

The table lists this clone with a few counts. The rearrangement links TRBV11-2 to TRBJ2-3; no clear D gene. Germline loops: CDR1 SGHAT, CDR2 FQNNGV. The CDR3 covers 14 residues. V shed 0 bases and J shed 6 bases, with 10 bases lying between them. In nucleotides, the CDR3 is TGTGCCAGCAGCTTAGATCCCCAAGCGGATACGCAGTATTTT. It translates to CASSLDPQADTQYF. Full variable domain (rest looked up from reference TRBV11-2 and TRBJ2-3): EAGVAQSPRYKIIEKRQSVAFWCNPISGHATLYWYQQILGQGPKLLIQFQNNGVVDDSQLPKDRFSAERLKGVDSTLKIQPAKLEDSAVYLCASSLDPQADTQYFGPGTRLTVL.

V and J are TRBV19 and TRBJ2-3; D not certain. The CDR3 runs 13 residues. Germline V CDR1 and CDR2: LNHDA, SQIVND (reference sequence). V dropped 3 bases and J dropped 6 bases, with 10 bases sitting between them. DNA of the CDR3: TGTGCCAGTAGTATCCGGATCGGGGATACGCAGTATTTT. Its protein product is CASSIRIGDTQYF.

The CDR3 is CASSPQMASYGYTF. In DNA form, the CDR3 reads TGTGCCAGCAGCCCCCAGATGGCCTCCTATGGCTACACCTTC. This chain joins TRBV7-2 and TRBJ1-2; no definite D call. Trimming shortened V by 5 bases and J by 4 bases, and 14 bases separated the two germline ends. This CDR3 region has 14 residues. CDR1 and CDR2 (germline): SGHTA, FQGNSA.